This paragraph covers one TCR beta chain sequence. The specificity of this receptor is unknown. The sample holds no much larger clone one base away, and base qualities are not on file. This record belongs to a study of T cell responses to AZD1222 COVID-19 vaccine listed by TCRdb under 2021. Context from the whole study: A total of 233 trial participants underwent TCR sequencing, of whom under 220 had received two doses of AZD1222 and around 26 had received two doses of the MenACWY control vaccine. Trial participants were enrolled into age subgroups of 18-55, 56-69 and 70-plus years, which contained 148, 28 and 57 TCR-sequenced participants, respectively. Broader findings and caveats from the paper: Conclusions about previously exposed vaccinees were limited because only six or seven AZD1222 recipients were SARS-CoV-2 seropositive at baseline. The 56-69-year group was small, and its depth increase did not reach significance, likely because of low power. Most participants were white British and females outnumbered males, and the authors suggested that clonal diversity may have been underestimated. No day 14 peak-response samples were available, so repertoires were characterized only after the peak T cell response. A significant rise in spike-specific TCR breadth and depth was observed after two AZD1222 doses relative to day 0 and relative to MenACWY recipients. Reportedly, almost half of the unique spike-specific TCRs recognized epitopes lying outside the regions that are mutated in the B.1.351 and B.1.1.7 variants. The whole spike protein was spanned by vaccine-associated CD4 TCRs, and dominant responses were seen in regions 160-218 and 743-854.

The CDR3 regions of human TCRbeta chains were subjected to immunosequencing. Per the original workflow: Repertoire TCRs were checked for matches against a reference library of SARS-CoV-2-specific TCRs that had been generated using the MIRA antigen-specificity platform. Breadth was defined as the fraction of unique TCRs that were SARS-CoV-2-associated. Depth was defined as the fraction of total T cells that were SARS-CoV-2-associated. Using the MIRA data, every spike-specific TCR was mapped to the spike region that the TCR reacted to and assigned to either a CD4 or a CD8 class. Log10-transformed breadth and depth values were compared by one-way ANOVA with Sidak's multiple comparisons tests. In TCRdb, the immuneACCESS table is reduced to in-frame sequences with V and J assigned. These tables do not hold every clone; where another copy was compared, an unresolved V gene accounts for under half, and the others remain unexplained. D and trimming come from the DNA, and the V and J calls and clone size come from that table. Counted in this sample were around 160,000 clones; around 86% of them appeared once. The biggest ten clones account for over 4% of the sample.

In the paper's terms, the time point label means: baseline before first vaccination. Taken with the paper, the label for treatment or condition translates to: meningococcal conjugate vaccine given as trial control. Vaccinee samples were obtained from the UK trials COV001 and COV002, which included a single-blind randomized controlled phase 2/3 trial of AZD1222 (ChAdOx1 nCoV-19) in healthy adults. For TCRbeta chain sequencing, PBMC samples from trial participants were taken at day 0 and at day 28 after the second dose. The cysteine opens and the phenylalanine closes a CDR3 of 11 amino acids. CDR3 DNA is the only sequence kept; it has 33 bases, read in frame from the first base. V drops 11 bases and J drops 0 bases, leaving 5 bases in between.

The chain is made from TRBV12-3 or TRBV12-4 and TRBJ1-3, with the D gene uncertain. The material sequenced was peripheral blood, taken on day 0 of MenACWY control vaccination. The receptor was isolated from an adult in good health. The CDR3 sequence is CAGGSGNTIYF. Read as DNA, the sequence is TGTGCCGGTGGCTCTGGAAACACCATATATTTT.